What follows is one T cell receptor (beta chain) and its context. Its antigen is currently unknown. The data are from a study of blood T cells in healthy people across ages. With a J-beta primer mix and a sample-barcoded 5' primer, a second PCR ran roughly 6 to 11 cycles. TCRdb recomputed calls from the 5' RACE reads with MiXCR, one row per CDR3 protein. The sample holds roughly 730,000 distinct CDR3 sequences; around 50% are singletons and the top ten take more than 25%. The CDR3 loop spans 18 amino acids. Germline CDR1 SGHRS, CDR2 YFSETQ. The J segment lost 4 bases and the V segment lost 0 bases, leaving 14 bases of the junction unmatched. General study results and limits: Diversity figures based on one million T cells were deemed too low. Changes in expanded clonotypes were possibly confounded, as the CMV status of donors was unknown. Long-lived donors had more naive CD4+ cells and higher diversity than aged donors. The fall in TCR beta diversity per million T cells was roughly linear with age.

This clonotype was sampled from a man in his forties in good health. This sequence joins TRBV5-1 and TRBJ2-7; 9 bases fit TRBD2. Sequencing input: blood. The CDR3 DNA is TGCGCCAGCAGCTTGGTACGCTGGCGGGAGGGGTTAGTTTACGAGCAGTACTTC. Translating gives CASSLVRWREGLVYEQYF.